These T cell receptor beta chains were read from a single sample in a study of T cells in Graves' hyperthyroidism and ophthalmopathy. TCRdb itself ran the multiplex PCR reads through MiXCR, one entry per CDR3 protein. The sample holds some 300,000 distinct CDR3 sequences; roughly 13% are singletons and the top ten take 7% to 9.5%. Sequencing was carried out using blood. All receptors derive from a woman in her 40s with Graves' hyperthyroidism. Each CDR3 is given with its conserved first and last residue. A D gene is named only where the DNA matches it firmly. Clone sizes are given selectively: once, few, many, or a class where the clone is expanded.

.	TRBD1	TRBV19	TRBJ2-7	CASSSFGTGGNEQYF	TGTGCCAGTAGTTCTTTCGGGACAGGGGGAAACGAGCAGTACTTC
many	TRBD1	TRBV10-3	TRBJ2-1	CAISRVQGERSNEQFF	TGTGCCATCAGCCGAGTCCAGGGGGAGCGGTCCAATGAGCAGTTCTTC
many	TRBD2	TRBV7-9	TRBJ2-3	CASSLTSGADTQYF	TGTGCCAGCAGCTTGACTAGCGGGGCAGATACGCAGTATTTT
.	TRBD2	TRBV7-9	TRBJ2-5	CASSLAGVGGTQYF	TGTGCCAGCAGCTTGGCGGGAGTGGGAGGGACCCAGTACTTC
many	.	TRBV7-9	TRBJ2-5	CASSTGETQYF	TGTGCCAGCAGCACAGGGGAGACCCAGTACTTC
.	.	TRBV9	TRBJ2-1	CASSPRVWSFSYNEQFF	TGTGCCAGCAGCCCTAGGGTCTGGTCTTTCTCCTACAATGAGCAGTTCTTC
.	.	TRBV20-1	TRBJ2-3	CSGVVTDTQYF	TGCAGTGGGGTGGTCACAGATACGCAGTATTTT
many	TRBD1	TRBV6-2/TRBV6-3	TRBJ1-2	CASSWTGNYGYTF	TGTGCCAGCAGTTGGACAGGGAACTATGGCTACACCTTC
many	TRBD1	TRBV20-1	TRBJ1-1	CSASLRLTGHTEAFF	TGCAGTGCTTCACTTAGATTGACAGGGCACACTGAAGCTTTCTTT
many	TRBD2	TRBV7-4	TRBJ2-1	CASSLARSPLAEYYNEQFF	TGTGCCAGCAGCTTAGCGAGGTCCCCACTAGCGGAGTACTACAATGAGCAGTTCTTC
many	.	TRBV11-1	TRBJ2-1	CASSLGPGSTDEQFF	TGTGCCAGCAGCTTAGGGCCAGGTAGCACGGATGAGCAGTTCTTC
few	TRBD2	TRBV5-1	TRBJ2-3	CASSNSGKVADTQYF	TGCGCCAGCAGCAATAGCGGGAAGGTCGCAGATACGCAGTATTTT
many	TRBD1	TRBV6-1	TRBJ2-3	CASWDRDTDTQYF	TGTGCCAGCTGGGACAGGGACACAGATACGCAGTATTTT
many	.	TRBV5-1	TRBJ2-1	CASSPGGESYNEQFF	TGCGCCAGCAGCCCCGGAGGCGAATCCTACAATGAGCAGTTCTTC
many	.	TRBV20-1	TRBJ1-5	CSARGGQFNQPQHF	TGCAGTGCTAGAGGAGGACAGTTCAATCAGCCCCAGCATTTT
many	.	TRBV7-9	TRBJ1-3	CASSLDGRLTGNTIYF	TGTGCCAGCAGCTTAGACGGCAGGTTGACTGGAAACACCATATATTTT
.	TRBD1	TRBV7-2	TRBJ2-7	CASSRDRGNEQYF	TGTGCCAGCAGCCGGGACAGGGGAAACGAGCAGTACTTC
many	.	TRBV7-9	TRBJ1-2	CASSLVGPLGYTF	TGTGCCAGCAGCTTAGTGGGTCCTCTTGGCTACACCTTC
few	.	TRBV15	TRBJ1-2	CATRESWNYGYTF	TGTGCCACCAGGGAAAGCTGGAACTATGGCTACACCTTC
many	.	TRBV7-9	TRBJ2-7	CASSLTGNEQYF	TGTGCCAGCAGCTTAACTGGAAACGAGCAGTACTTC
many	TRBD2	TRBV2	TRBJ2-1	CASLPGTSGNEQFF	TGTGCCAGTCTACCCGGGACTAGCGGCAATGAGCAGTTCTTC
many	TRBD1	TRBV6-1	TRBJ1-2	CASSEYVGGVNGYTF	TGTGCCAGCAGTGAATATGTAGGGGGCGTTAATGGCTACACCTTC
few	.	TRBV14	TRBJ1-1	CASSQDILGGTMNTEAFF	TGTGCCAGCAGCCAAGACATTTTGGGGGGAACCATGAACACTGAAGCTTTCTTT
.	.	TRBV19	TRBJ1-2	CASSLSDDGYTF	TGTGCCAGTAGTCTCAGCGACGATGGCTACACCTTC
few	.	TRBV4-2	TRBJ2-5	CASSQDSAGNQETQYF	TGTGCCAGCAGCCAAGATAGCGCGGGGAACCAAGAGACCCAGTACTTC
many	TRBD1	TRBV14	TRBJ1-2	CASSQERGDRGLQGYTF	TGTGCCAGCAGCCAAGAGCGGGGGGACAGGGGGCTACAAGGCTACACCTTC
.	.	TRBV27	TRBJ2-7	CASGINYEQYF	TGTGCCAGCGGGATTAACTACGAGCAGTACTTC
.	.	TRBV14	TRBJ2-1	CASSQGGGVNSYNEQFF	TGTGCCAGCAGCCAAGGAGGGGGGGTCAACTCCTACAATGAGCAGTTCTTC
few	.	TRBV11-2	TRBJ1-3	CASSLAGRRSLRNTIYF	TGTGCCAGCAGCTTAGCGGGCCGGCGTAGCCTTCGAAACACCATATATTTT
many	TRBD2	TRBV18	TRBJ2-7	CASSRGTSSYEQYF	TGTGCCAGCTCACGAGGGACTAGTTCCTACGAGCAGTACTTC
many	.	TRBV28	TRBJ1-2	CASSPGDRGGYTF	TGTGCCAGCAGCCCAGGGGATAGGGGTGGCTACACCTTC
many	.	TRBV27	TRBJ2-2	CASSFGPATGELFF	TGTGCCAGCAGTTTTGGACCAGCCACCGGGGAGCTGTTTTTT
many	TRBD1	TRBV11-2	TRBJ2-7	CASSFGTGFYEQYF	TGTGCCAGCAGCTTCGGGACAGGGTTTTACGAGCAGTACTTC
.	TRBD1	TRBV11-1	TRBJ1-1	CASSLVGTGRSAFF	TGTGCCAGCAGCTTAGTTGGGACAGGGAGGTCGGCTTTCTTT
.	.	TRBV4-1	TRBJ2-7	CASSQTRGRDEQYF	TGCGCCAGCAGCCAAACCCGGGGCAGGGACGAGCAGTACTTC
few	TRBD2	TRBV5-6	TRBJ2-1	CASSSSGGSSYNEQFF	TGTGCCAGCAGCTCCTCGGGGGGGAGCTCCTACAATGAGCAGTTCTTC
.	TRBD2	TRBV6-1	TRBJ2-1	CASSDSGRANEQFF	TGTGCCAGCAGTGATAGCGGGAGGGCCAATGAGCAGTTCTTC
.	.	TRBV7-9	TRBJ1-2	CASSLKQTADFNYGYTF	TGTGCCAGCAGCTTAAAACAGACAGCTGACTTTAACTATGGCTACACCTTC
many	TRBD1	TRBV20-1	TRBJ1-2	CSADDREDYGYTF	TGCAGTGCGGATGACAGGGAAGACTATGGCTACACCTTC
many	.	TRBV2	TRBJ2-7	CASRWGRISYEQYF	TGTGCCAGCAGATGGGGCAGGATTTCCTACGAGCAGTACTTC
many	.	TRBV2	TRBJ2-1	CASSEYDEQFF	TGTGCCAGCAGTGAATACGACGAGCAGTTCTTC
many	.	TRBV7-2	TRBJ1-1	CASSLVLGGATEAFF	TGTGCCAGCAGCTTAGTCCTCGGAGGGGCGACTGAAGCTTTCTTT
.	.	TRBV7-2	TRBJ1-1	CASSLVQTEAFF	TGTGCCAGCAGCCTGGTGCAGACTGAAGCTTTCTTT
.	.	TRBV7-9	TRBJ2-1	CASRWGPLNEQFF	TGTGCCAGCAGATGGGGACCTCTCAATGAGCAGTTCTTC
many	.	TRBV2	TRBJ1-2	CASSEAGLPGSYGYTF	TGTGCCAGCAGTGAAGCGGGGTTACCTGGGAGCTATGGCTACACCTTC
many	.	TRBV28	TRBJ2-7	CASSLGRQESYEQYF	TGTGCCAGCAGTTTAGGGCGTCAGGAGTCCTACGAGCAGTACTTC
many	.	TRBV7-9	TRBJ1-2	CASSTRPGGYGYTF	TGTGCCAGCAGCACCCGGCCGGGGGGCTATGGCTACACCTTC
many	TRBD2	TRBV27	TRBJ2-2	CASSLTIWDYRDGGELFF	TGTGCCAGCAGTTTAACAATTTGGGACTACCGAGATGGCGGGGAGCTGTTTTTT
many	.	TRBV3-1	TRBJ1-2	CASSPGSLWMGYTF	TGTGCCAGCAGCCCTGGAAGCCTTTGGATGGGCTACACCTTC
many	TRBD2	TRBV12-5	TRBJ2-1	CASGSGGRSYNEQFF	TGTGCTAGTGGTTCGGGAGGGCGTTCCTACAATGAGCAGTTCTTC
.	TRBD1	TRBV20-1	TRBJ1-2	CSARVEWGQGADGYTF	TGCAGTGCTAGGGTGGAGTGGGGACAGGGGGCTGATGGCTACACCTTC
.	TRBD2	TRBV15	TRBJ2-1	CATSREASGSNEQFF	TGTGCCACCAGCAGAGAGGCTAGCGGGAGCAATGAGCAGTTCTTC
many	.	TRBV3-1	TRBJ2-1	CASSLPTRGAHEQFF	TGTGCCAGCAGCCTCCCCACTAGAGGAGCGCATGAGCAGTTCTTC